This T cell receptor (beta chain) stems from a study of regulatory T cells in long-lasting Graves disease. Time point meaning: newly diagnosed GD, antithyroid drugs for less than 3 months. Extracted RNA from PBMCs served as the source of the TCR library. Through Arm-PCR of CDR3 regions and iRepertoire HTBI primers, TCR beta libraries were built. TCRdb redid the calling of the multiplex PCR reads with MiXCR, one entry per CDR3 protein. Of around 470,000 distinct CDR3 sequences listed, 12% to 15% were seen once; the top ten hold more than 15%. Germline CDR1 and CDR2: LGHDT and YNNKEL (reference sequence). CDR3 length: 17 residues. Losses at the gene ends were 5 bases for V and 1 base for J; bases not matched to a gene: 10. The same data also contributed to another study, on T cells in Graves' hyperthyroidism and ophthalmopathy.

Specimen: peripheral blood mononuclear cells (PBMCs), collected at new diagnosis, from a patient treated with antithyroid drugs. The receptor was derived from a woman between 45 and 65 years old with Graves disease. V and J are TRBV3-1 and TRBJ2-5; 10 nucleotides line up with TRBD2. Written as DNA, the CDR3 is TGTGCCAGCAGCGTAGGGACTAGCGAAGCCGTCCAAGAGACCCAGTACTTC. Translating gives CASSVGTSEAVQETQYF.